A selection of T cell receptor beta chains follows, all from one sample in a study of immune evolution from preneoplasia to lung adenocarcinoma. Sequenced by immunoSEQ multiplex PCR; TCRdb stores in-frame clones only, minus some. The data show 14,000 or so clones, 85% seen once. Sequencing was done on a sample of FFPE lung adenocarcinoma in situ tissue. Every receptor here comes from an older donor with lung adenocarcinoma. Each CDR3 is given with its conserved first and last residue. Each record gives: J gene, D gene, clone size, V gene, CDR3 protein, CDR3 DNA. D genes are given only for firm matches. Rows give clone size only sometimes, using once, few, many, or a class for an expanded clone.

TRBJ2-2	.	.	TRBV19	CASKSRTYTTGELFF	TGTGCCAGCAAGTCTAGGACCTACACCACCGGGGAGCTGTTTTTT
TRBJ2-2	.	.	TRBV11-2	CASSPLAVGELFF	TGTGCCAGCAGCCCCCTCGCCGTCGGGGAGCTGTTTTTT
TRBJ1-2	.	.	TRBV6-1	CASSVGVQGYGYTF	TGTGCCAGCAGTGTCGGGGTCCAGGGCTATGGCTACACCTTC
TRBJ2-2	.	.	TRBV28	CASNRGDSNTGELFF	TGTGCCAGTAATAGGGGGGATTCGAACACCGGGGAGCTGTTTTTT
TRBJ2-1	.	.	TRBV5-1	CASSFDSRGREQFF	TGCGCCAGCAGCTTCGACTCCCGGGGAAGGGAGCAGTTCTTC
TRBJ1-1	TRBD1	few	TRBV2	CASRTDRGRRTEAFF	TGTGCCAGCAGGACTGACAGGGGGCGCAGAACTGAAGCTTTCTTT
TRBJ2-7	TRBD2	.	TRBV6-5	CASSVTSGELKQYF	TGTGCCAGCAGTGTCACTAGCGGGGAACTTAAGCAGTACTTC
TRBJ1-3	.	.	TRBV2	CASSVHISGNTIYF	TGTGCCAGCAGTGTACATATCTCTGGAAACACCATATATTTT
TRBJ1-1	TRBD1	.	TRBV28	CASSTSGTGNTEAFF	TGTGCCAGCAGTACCTCGGGGACAGGGAACACTGAAGCTTTCTTT
TRBJ2-5	.	.	TRBV28	CASSPGGQDSTQYF	TGTGCCAGCAGTCCGGGGGGACAGGACTCGACCCAGTACTTC
TRBJ2-7	.	.	TRBV6-5	CASSLRQAYEQYF	TGTGCCAGCAGCCTTCGACAGGCCTACGAGCAGTACTTC
TRBJ1-2	TRBD1	once	TRBV7-2	CASTWGTGDYGYTF	TGTGCCAGCACCTGGGGGACAGGAGACTATGGCTACACCTTC
TRBJ2-7	TRBD1	.	TRBV6-5	CATTPPGGYEQYF	TGTGCCACTACACCCCCAGGGGGCTACGAGCAGTACTTC
TRBJ2-2	TRBD2	once	TRBV9	CASSALAGGPVTGELFF	TGTGCCAGCAGCGCTTTAGCGGGAGGGCCAGTCACCGGGGAGCTGTTTTTT
TRBJ2-7	TRBD1	.	TRBV2	CASGADRDYEQYF	TGTGCCAGCGGCGCGGACAGGGATTACGAGCAGTACTTC
TRBJ2-3	.	.	TRBV5-1	CASSLGRGQVGTDTQYF	TGCGCCAGCAGCTTGGGTCGTGGTCAGGTGGGCACAGATACGCAGTATTTT
TRBJ2-5	.	.	TRBV7-8	CASSRTIYQETQYF	TGTGCCAGCAGCCGGACCATCTACCAAGAGACCCAGTACTTC
TRBJ1-4	.	few	TRBV6-5	CASSYGGAGKLFF	TGTGCCAGCAGTTACGGCGGGGCAGGAAAACTGTTTTTT
TRBJ2-3	.	few	TRBV11-2	CASSLNMDTQYF	TGTGCCAGCAGCCTAAACATGGATACGCAGTATTTT
TRBJ1-5	TRBD1	.	TRBV4-1	CASSQDPGQGSSQPQHF	TGCGCCAGCAGCCAAGACCCGGGACAGGGCTCGAGTCAGCCCCAGCATTTT
TRBJ2-2	TRBD2	.	TRBV19	CASSIWTSGKAGTGELFF	TGTGCCAGTAGTATATGGACTAGCGGGAAAGCCGGCACCGGGGAGCTGTTTTTT
TRBJ1-1	.	.	TRBV10-3	CAIRRDGEAFF	TGTGCCATCAGAAGGGACGGTGAAGCTTTCTTT
TRBJ2-7	TRBD2	.	TRBV5-1	CASSPHGGGKNYEQYF	TGCGCCAGCAGCCCCCACGGGGGGGGGAAGAACTACGAGCAGTACTTC
TRBJ2-5	.	.	TRBV19	CASSMARGLQETQYF	TGTGCCAGTAGTATGGCGCGGGGACTCCAAGAGACCCAGTACTTC
TRBJ2-5	TRBD2	.	TRBV2	CASSEGGREGETQYF	TGTGCCAGCAGTGAAGGGGGGCGGGAGGGAGAGACCCAGTACTTC
TRBJ2-3	TRBD1	.	TRBV5-4	CASSLDRGQGDTQYF	TGTGCCAGCAGCTTGGACAGGGGGCAGGGAGATACGCAGTATTTT
TRBJ2-7	.	.	TRBV28	CASSSPMGSGYEQYF	TGTGCCAGCAGTTCCCCAATGGGCAGTGGGTACGAGCAGTACTTC
TRBJ2-7	.	.	TRBV19	CASSSPSVGYEQYF	TGTGCCAGTAGTTCACCTAGCGTGGGGTACGAGCAGTACTTC
TRBJ2-2	TRBD2	few	TRBV7-8	CASSSGLSGSIGELFF	TGTGCCAGCAGCTCGGGGCTTAGCGGGAGTATCGGGGAGCTGTTTTTT
TRBJ1-2	.	.	TRBV27	CASSFSQSGYGYTF	TGTGCCAGCAGTTTTAGCCAGTCGGGCTATGGCTACACCTTC
TRBJ2-1	.	.	TRBV7-2	CASSLAFGEEQFF	TGTGCCAGCAGCTTAGCCTTTGGGGAAGAGCAGTTCTTC
TRBJ1-1	.	.	TRBV28	CASSLRDMNTEAFF	TGTGCCAGCAGTCTCAGGGACATGAACACTGAAGCTTTCTTT
TRBJ2-4	TRBD1	.	TRBV4-2	CASSQVQGANIQYF	TGTGCCAGCAGCCAGGTACAGGGGGCGAACATTCAGTACTTC
TRBJ1-5	.	.	TRBV28	CASRAHGFSNQPQHF	TGTGCCAGCAGAGCACACGGGTTTAGCAATCAGCCCCAGCATTTT
TRBJ1-3	.	.	TRBV5-4	CASRKDVDGNTIYF	TGTGCCAGCAGGAAGGACGTGGACGGGAACACCATATATTTT
TRBJ2-1	.	.	TRBV7-2	CASSSQAYNEQFF	TGTGCCAGCAGCTCACAGGCCTACAATGAGCAGTTCTTC
TRBJ2-7	.	.	TRBV6-1	CASRPQENYEQYF	TGTGCCAGCAGACCACAGGAGAACTACGAGCAGTACTTC
TRBJ2-2	TRBD1	.	TRBV11-1	CASSPSEGAHTGELFF	TGTGCCAGCAGCCCATCAGAGGGGGCGCACACCGGGGAGCTGTTTTTT
TRBJ2-3	.	.	TRBV4-1	CASSQVGPDTQYF	TGCGCCAGCAGCCAAGTTGGGCCAGATACGCAGTATTTT
TRBJ2-3	TRBD2	.	TRBV2	CATRTSGFTDTQYF	TGTGCCACTCGGACTAGCGGATTCACAGATACGCAGTATTTT
TRBJ2-1	.	.	TRBV5-1	CASSKNLPDINEQFF	TGCGCCAGCAGTAAGAATCTGCCAGATATCAATGAGCAGTTCTTC
TRBJ2-3	.	.	TRBV10-1	CASSRDQRGDTQYF	TGCGCCAGCAGTAGGGACCAGAGGGGAGATACGCAGTATTTT
TRBJ2-3	TRBD2	.	TRBV5-1	CASSWGGGGSTDTQYF	TGCGCCAGCAGCTGGGGAGGCGGGGGTAGCACAGATACGCAGTATTTT
TRBJ2-7	.	.	TRBV7-6	CASSLTRYEQYF	TGTGCCAGCAGCTTGACAAGGTACGAGCAGTACTTC
TRBJ2-5	.	.	TRBV4-2	CASSQLRISGQETQYF	TGTGCCAGCAGCCAACTTCGGATTAGCGGACAAGAGACCCAGTACTTC
TRBJ1-2	.	.	TRBV9	CASSVDDYGYTF	TGTGCCAGCAGCGTAGATGACTATGGCTACACCTTC
TRBJ2-5	TRBD2	once	TRBV28	CAITIAGRQETQYF	TGTGCCATAACGATAGCGGGGCGCCAAGAGACCCAGTACTTC